This T cell receptor (beta chain) was obtained from a study of early T cells in non-severe SARS-CoV-2 infection. Study-level information: Bulk RNA isolated from unsorted whole blood underwent sequencing; chains were not paired.

This clonotype appeared a few times. Its antigen is unidentified. From germline, CDR1 is SQVTM and CDR2 ANQGSEA. The length of the CDR3 is 15 residues. V lost 7 bases to trimming and J lost 7 bases; unmatched junction nucleotides: 18. Each single cDNA molecule received a unique molecular identifier. TCRdb fed the 5' RACE reads into MiXCR, producing one record per CDR3 protein. The profile shows fewer than 60,000 distinct CDR3 sequences, around 10% of them singletons. General study findings and limits: Matching against VDJdb likely underestimated virus-specific expansions, favoring anti-spike CD8.

This TCR was sampled from an adult who was a healthcare worker with PCR-confirmed SARS-CoV-2 infection or an uninfected control (not recorded which). Sequencing was done on a sample of whole blood. V and J are TRBV29-1 and TRBJ2-7, with 8 nucleotides matching TRBD1. This CDR3 reads CSASTSHRGSGEQYF. CDR3 nucleotides: TGCAGCGCGTCCACGTCCCACAGGGGGTCAGGGGAGCAGTACTTC.